The 9 T cell receptor beta chains in this list originate from one sample, sequenced in a study of PD-1 blockade in classical Hodgkin lymphoma. Each patient relapsed following autologous stem cell transplantation, and prior brentuximab vedotin exposure differed. Profiling relied on immunoSEQ multiplex PCR, and the TCRdb table lists in-frame clones only, not all of them. The sample lists tens of thousands of clones; approximately 88% were seen once. Material: peripheral blood mononuclear cells (PBMCs), obtained at baseline. These receptors all stem from a human donor with classical Hodgkin lymphoma.

The chain recombines TRBV28 with TRBJ2-7; D might be TRBD1 or TRBD2, each matching 5 bases. V dropped 7 bases and J dropped 4 bases, with 20 bases sitting between them. The CDR3 is made up of 15 amino acids. Germline assignment: CDR1 MDHEN and CDR2 SYDVKM. The CDR3: CASTGRMELRYEQYF. The CDR3 DNA reads as TGTGCCAGCACGGGACGGATGGAGTTGAGGTACGAGCAGTACTTC.

J is TRBJ1-1 and V is TRBV30, with D perhaps TRBD1 (6 bases). The CDR3 is 13 residues long. The V end was cut by 6 bases, the J end by 3 bases, with 14 bases between. The V gene's germline CDR1 is GTSNPN and CDR2 SVGIG (reference sequence). The CDR3 spells CACPEGEDTEAFF. The CDR3 DNA follows: TGTGCCTGCCCGGAGGGGGAAGACACTGAAGCTTTCTTT.

The chain recombines TRBV5-4 with TRBJ2-3, with 11 bases lining up with TRBD2. The CDR3 totals 18 residues. Germline lookup yields CDR1 SGHNT and CDR2 YYREEE (reference sequence). Unmatched junction bases numbered 11, after V lost 1 base and J lost 4 bases. The CDR3 DNA sequence: TGTGCCAGCAGCTTGACTAGCGGGGGTTCCGGAGGGGCAGATACGCAGTATTTT. Protein: CASSLTSGGSGGADTQYF.

J is TRBJ2-7 and V is TRBV5-1; 9 bases agree with TRBD1. J gave up 3 bases and V 3 bases, and 10 bases lay outside the gene matches. The CDR3 has 16 amino acids. Per the germline V gene, CDR1 is SGHRS and CDR2 is YFSETQ. The CDR3 DNA sequence: TGCGCCAGCAGCTCCCCCCCGGACAGGGGCGTCTACGAGCAGTACTTC. The encoded protein is CASSSPPDRGVYEQYF.

The genes are TRBV7-2 and TRBJ2-7; D gene uncertain. Per germline, CDR1 SGHTA and CDR2 FQGNSA. The CDR3 covers 11 residues. The ends were cut back, 4 bases at V and 3 bases at J, with 4 bases in the middle. The CDR3 bases are TGTGCCAGCAGCTCCTTCTACGAGCAGTACTTC. This encodes CASSSFYEQYF.

The gene calls are TRBV6-5 and TRBJ2-7; 11 bases line up with TRBD1. The CDR3 extends over 14 amino acids. V shed 7 bases and J 3 bases; nucleotides not matched to a gene: 5. CDR1 is MNHEY and CDR2 is SVGAGI in the germline V gene. Here the CDR3 reads CASTTDRGLYEQYF. CDR3 sequence (DNA): TGTGCCAGCACTACGGACAGGGGGCTCTACGAGCAGTACTTC.

The genes are TRBV6-4 and TRBJ2-3, with a tentative D call TRBD2 (5 bases). This CDR3 has 14 amino acids. Germline V gene sequence: CDR1 MRHNA, CDR2 SNTAGT. Trimming shortened V by 3 bases and J by 2 bases, and 9 bases separated the two germline ends. The CDR3 sequence: CASSEEGLTDTQYF. CDR3 sequence (DNA): TGTGCCAGCAGTGAAGAGGGCCTCACAGATACGCAGTATTTT.

The chain joins TRBV5-5 to TRBJ2-5; a weak D match, TRBD1 (6 bases). V was clipped by 9 bases and J by 2 bases, with 11 bases between them. The CDR3 has 12 amino acids. From germline, CDR1 is SGHKS and CDR2 YYEKEE (reference sequence). The CDR3: CATTGQQETQYF. CDR3 sequence (DNA): TGTGCCACCACGGGACAACAAGAGACCCAGTACTTC.

The J gene is TRBJ2-2, the V gene TRBV18; the match to TRBD2 covers 7 bases. This CDR3 contains 15 residues. Germline V gives CDR1 KGHSH, CDR2 LQKENI. The ends lost 2 bases at V and 7 bases at J; junction bases unmatched: 7. The CDR3 sequence is CASSPEDSGDGELFF. The DNA of the CDR3 is TGTGCCAGCTCACCAGAAGACAGCGGGGACGGGGAGCTGTTTTTT.